The 18 T cell receptor beta chains in this list originate from one sample, sequenced in a study of T cell repertoires in cytomegalovirus infection. TCRdb independently ran MiXCR on the reads; one entry per CDR3 protein. The data show about 240,000 distinct CDR3 sequences, about 12% seen once. The specimen was PBMCs. The receptors were gathered from a human donor in good health (CMV status not recorded). Some clones in this sample may be carry-over from other donors' samples.

This chain connects TRBV19 to TRBJ2-7; 9 nucleotides agree with TRBD1. CDR1 is LNHDA and CDR2 is SQIVND in the germline V gene (reference sequence). The CDR3 totals 16 residues. J lost 5 bases, V lost 4 bases, and 12 bases had no gene match. Here the CDR3 reads CASSTIPGQGVDEQYF. Here the CDR3 DNA reads TGTGCCAGTAGTACTATTCCGGGACAGGGTGTCGACGAGCAGTACTTC.

This clonotype came up many times. The CDR3 loop reads CASSAEAGGYEQYF. The CDR3 DNA follows: TGTGCCAGCAGCGCTGAAGCGGGGGGCTACGAGCAGTACTTC. J is TRBJ2-7 and V is TRBV7-8; 9 bases are shared with TRBD2. The V segment lost 5 bases and the J segment 3 bases; nucleotides outside the gene matches: 5. The CDR3 covers 14 residues. CDR1 is SGHVS, CDR2 FQNEAQ, per germline.

This clonotype was seen at least ten times. This sequence joins TRBV9 and TRBJ2-7; TRBD2 agrees at 13 bases. Trimming cost V 3 bases and J 6 bases; bases outside gene matches: 9. CDR3 length: 16 residues. Germline V gene sequence: CDR1 SGDLS, CDR2 YYNGEE. The CDR3 DNA reads as TGTGCCAGCAGCGCGGACCTTACTAGCGGGAGGGCCGAGCAGTACTTC. This sequence encodes CASSADLTSGRAEQYF. The whole variable domain, remainder taken from reference TRBV9 and TRBJ2-7, is DSGVTQTPKHLITATGQRVTLRCSPRSGDLSVYWYQQSLDQGLQFLIQYYNGEERAKGNILERFSAQQFPDLHSELNLSSLELGDSALYFCASSADLTSGRAEQYFGPGTRLTVT.

This clonotype has a count of ten or more. The rearrangement links TRBV5-1 to TRBJ1-1; possibly TRBD1 for D (5 bases). Trimming shortened V by 1 base and J by 1 base, and 11 bases separated the two germline ends. This CDR3 region has 15 residues. Germline V gene lookup returns CDR1 SGHRS and CDR2 YFSETQ. DNA for the CDR3: TGCGCCAGCAGCTTGCGGTCGGGGCAGAACACTGAAGCTTTCTTT. As protein: CASSLRSGQNTEAFF.

Concerning this clonotype: This may arise from a read error, as a much more abundant clone is one base away. The CDR3 protein is CASASSGRRGETQYF. The CDR3 bases are TGTGCCAGTGCCTCTAGCGGGAGACGAGGAGAGACCCAGTACTTC. The chain combines TRBV19 with TRBJ2-5, with 10 bases fitting TRBD2. The V and J ends lost 8 bases and 4 bases, in that order; junction bases with no gene match: 10. The V gene's germline CDR1 is LNHDA and CDR2 SQIVND (reference sequence). The CDR3 spans 15 residues.

This clonotype has a count of ten or more. J is TRBJ1-1 and V is TRBV7-2, with 9 bases aligning to TRBD1. There are 14 residues in the CDR3. The V segment lost 8 bases and the J segment 1 base; nucleotides outside the gene matches: 5. The germline CDR1 and CDR2 sequences are SGHTA and FQGNSA. The CDR3 sequence: CASLPDRGNTEAFF. CDR3 DNA: TGTGCCAGCTTACCGGACAGGGGGAACACTGAAGCTTTCTTT.

This clonotype was seen a few times. The genes are TRBV12-3 or TRBV12-4 and TRBJ1-2; no clear D gene. V gave up 7 bases and J gave up 8 bases, with 17 bases separating them. CDR3 length equals 13 residues. The CDR3 here is CASNTEGSGGYTF. As DNA, the CDR3 is TGTGCCAGCAATACAGAAGGGTCGGGAGGCTACACCTTC.

This chain joins TRBV3-1 and TRBJ2-7; D may be TRBD2 (5 bases). The CDR3 contains 14 residues. Germline CDR1 reads LGHDT; CDR2 reads YNNKEL (reference sequence). Trimming took 3 bases from V and 4 from J, leaving 13 bases between them. The CDR3 bases are TGTGCCAGCAGCCAGGGCGGCGAGGGATACGAGCAGTACTTC. It codes for CASSQGGEGYEQYF.

The sample holds many counts of this clonotype. V and J are TRBV12-3 or TRBV12-4 and TRBJ1-6, with no clear D. Trimming left V 8 bases short and J 7 bases short, with 15 bases between. The CDR3 runs 14 residues. CDR3 sequence: CASHSTIGNSPLHF. CDR3 DNA sequence: TGTGCCAGCCACAGCACTATTGGGAATTCACCCCTCCACTTT.

Many counts were recorded for this clonotype. CDR3 bases: TGCAGTGCGAGACTAGCGGGGTACAATGAGCAGTTCTTC. This translates into CSARLAGYNEQFF. This rearrangement joins TRBV20-1 to TRBJ2-1, with 11 positions matching TRBD2. There are 13 residues in the CDR3. Trimming at V came to 6 bases and at J to 4 bases, leaving 2 bases not matched to a gene. Germline V gene lookup returns CDR1 DFQATT and CDR2 SNEGSKA (reference sequence).

The rearrangement uses TRBV6-5 and TRBJ2-3, with 10 positions matching TRBD2. J gave up 5 bases and V 2 bases, and 7 bases lay outside the gene matches. CDR1 and CDR2 from the germline V gene are MNHEY and SVGAGI. CDR3 size: 16 residues. The DNA of the CDR3 is TGTGCCAGCAGTTACGGTCCAGCGGGAGGGCAAGATACGCAGTATTTT. This gives the protein CASSYGPAGGQDTQYF.

This clonotype was observed at least ten times. CDR3: CASSLGGGGYIQYF. The CDR3 DNA reads TGTGCCAGCAGCTTAGGAGGGGGGGGATACATTCAGTACTTC. V gene TRBV7-3 combines with J gene TRBJ2-4, with a tentative D call TRBD2 (7 bases). This CDR3 has 14 residues. V lost 2 bases to trimming and J lost 8 bases, with 13 bases between them. Germline CDR1 is SGHTA and CDR2 is FQGTGA.

This clonotype was counted a few times. This rearrangement joins TRBV15 to TRBJ1-2; D is perhaps TRBD1 (5 bases). V lost 0 bases and J 3 bases, leaving 14 bases between the germline ends. The CDR3 has 16 amino acids. Germline CDR1 is LNHNV and CDR2 is YYDKDF (reference sequence). CDR3 coding DNA: TGTGCCACCAGCAGAGATCTCGGGGGGGGGGACTATGGCTACACCTTC. It is translated as CATSRDLGGGDYGYTF.

The chain joins TRBV27 to TRBJ2-2; 7 bases fit TRBD1. The CDR3 covers 20 residues. Germline CDR1 and CDR2: MNHEY and SMNVEV (reference sequence). V dropped 0 bases and J dropped 1; count of bases not matched to a gene: 14. CDR3 sequence reads: CASSLSAPRTGARNTGELFF. The DNA of the CDR3 is TGTGCCAGCAGTTTATCGGCTCCCCGAACAGGGGCGAGGAACACCGGGGAGCTGTTTTTT.

This clonotype was seen at least ten times. The gene calls are TRBV11-2 and TRBJ1-4; D is unresolved. The CDR3 totals 14 residues. V was shortened by 4 bases and J by 1 base, with 7 bases between the two germline ends. The germline gives CDR1 SGHAT, CDR2 FQNNGV. As DNA, the CDR3 is TGTGCCAGCAGCTCGGCAGGAACTAATGAAAAACTGTTTTTT. It yields the protein CASSSAGTNEKLFF.

This clonotype showed up many times. The chain joins TRBV28 to TRBJ1-5; 7 nucleotides line up with TRBD1. V was clipped by 1 base and J by 0 bases; unmatched bases: 3. Germline loops: CDR1 MDHEN, CDR2 SYDVKM. The CDR3 has 16 amino acids. The CDR3 DNA reads as TGTGCCAGCAGTTTATTAGGGACAGATAGCAATCAGCCCCAGCATTTT. It is translated as CASSLLGTDSNQPQHF.

This clonotype was detected a few times. V and J are TRBV6-1 and TRBJ1-2; 8 bases map to TRBD1. Germline V gene lookup returns CDR1 MNHNS and CDR2 SASEGT. The trim removed 5 bases at V and 5 bases at J, leaving 7 bases unmatched. The CDR3 is made up of 14 amino acids. CDR3 nucleotide sequence: TGTGCCAGCAGTACTCAGACAGGGGCGTATGGCTACACCTTC. The encoded protein is CASSTQTGAYGYTF.

Only a few counts were recorded for this clonotype. The rearrangement joins TRBV12-3 or TRBV12-4 to TRBJ2-3, with 11 nucleotides matching TRBD2. The CDR3 runs 17 residues. Trimming took 6 bases from V and 4 from J; bases not matched to a gene: 12. The CDR3 DNA reads TGTGCCAGCAGCCCGGGGGGGAGTAGCGGGAGGGCAGATACGCAGTATTTT. Translating gives CASSPGGSSGRADTQYF.